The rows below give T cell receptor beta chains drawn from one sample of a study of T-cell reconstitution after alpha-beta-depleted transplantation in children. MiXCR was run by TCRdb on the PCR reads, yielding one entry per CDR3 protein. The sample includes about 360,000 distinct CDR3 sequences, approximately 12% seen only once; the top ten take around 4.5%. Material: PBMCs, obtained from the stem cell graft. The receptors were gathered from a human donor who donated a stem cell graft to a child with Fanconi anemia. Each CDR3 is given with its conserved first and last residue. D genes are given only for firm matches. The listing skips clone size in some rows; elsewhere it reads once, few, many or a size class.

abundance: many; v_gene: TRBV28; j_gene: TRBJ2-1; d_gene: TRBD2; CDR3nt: TGTGCCAGCAATTCGGGGGTAGCGGGGGTGGGTGAGCAGTTCTTC; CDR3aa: CASNSGVAGVGEQFF
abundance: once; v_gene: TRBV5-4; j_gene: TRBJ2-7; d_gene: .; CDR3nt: TGTGCCATCAGCGCCGGGATAGGGGCCTACGAGCAGTACTTC; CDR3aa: CAISAGIGAYEQYF
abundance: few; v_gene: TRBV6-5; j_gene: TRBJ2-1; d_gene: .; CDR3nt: TGTGCCAGCAGTTCGATTAGCTCCTACAATGAGCAGTTCTTC; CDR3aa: CASSSISSYNEQFF
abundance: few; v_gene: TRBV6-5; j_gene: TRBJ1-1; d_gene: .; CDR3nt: TGTGCCAGCAGTTACTCCGCCGGGTACACTGAAGCTTTCTTT; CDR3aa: CASSYSAGYTEAFF
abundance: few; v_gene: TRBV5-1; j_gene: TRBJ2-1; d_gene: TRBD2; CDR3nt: TGCGCCAGCACCCTGGGACTAGCGGGGGGGTTCTCCTACAATGAGCAGTTCTTC; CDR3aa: CASTLGLAGGFSYNEQFF
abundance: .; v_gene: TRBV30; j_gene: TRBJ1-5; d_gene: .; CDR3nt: TGTGCCTGCCGAGGGGCAGGGAGTCAGCCCCAGCATTTT; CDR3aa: CACRGAGSQPQHF
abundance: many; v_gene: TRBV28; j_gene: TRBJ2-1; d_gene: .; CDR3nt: TGTGCCAGCAGCCTTTCCGGGACAATGGTTAATGAGCAGTTCTTC; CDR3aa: CASSLSGTMVNEQFF
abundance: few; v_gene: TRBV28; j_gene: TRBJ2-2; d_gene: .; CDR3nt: TGTGCCAGCAGTTTAAGGACTAAGGTCGGGGAGCTGTTTTTT; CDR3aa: CASSLRTKVGELFF
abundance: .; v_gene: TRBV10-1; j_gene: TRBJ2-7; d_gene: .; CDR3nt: TGCGCCAGCAGTGAGCCGGGAACCTACGAGCAGTACTTC; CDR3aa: CASSEPGTYEQYF
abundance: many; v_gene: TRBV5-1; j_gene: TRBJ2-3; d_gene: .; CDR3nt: TGCGCCAGCAGCTACCTCGGACAGCAAGATACGCAGTATTTT; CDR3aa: CASSYLGQQDTQYF
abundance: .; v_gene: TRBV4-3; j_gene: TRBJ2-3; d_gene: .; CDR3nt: TGCGCCAGCAGCCAAGATGGCGGAGGGTGGACAGATACGCAGTATTTT; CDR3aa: CASSQDGGGWTDTQYF
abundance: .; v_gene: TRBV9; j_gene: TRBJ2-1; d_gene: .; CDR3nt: TGTGCCAGCAGCTCCCAGGGTAGGCATGAGCAGTTCTTC; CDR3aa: CASSSQGRHEQFF
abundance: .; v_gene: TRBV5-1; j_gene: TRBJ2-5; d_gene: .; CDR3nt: TGCGCCAGCAGCTCCCCTGCGGCAGAGACCCAGTACTTC; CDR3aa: CASSSPAAETQYF
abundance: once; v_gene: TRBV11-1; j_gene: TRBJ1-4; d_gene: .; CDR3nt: TGTGCCAGCGATGACCGCAATGAAAAACTGTTTTTT; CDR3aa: CASDDRNEKLFF
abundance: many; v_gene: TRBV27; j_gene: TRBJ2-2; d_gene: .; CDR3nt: TGTGCCAGCAGTGAACACAGGGTTGCCGGGGAGCTGTTTTTT; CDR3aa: CASSEHRVAGELFF
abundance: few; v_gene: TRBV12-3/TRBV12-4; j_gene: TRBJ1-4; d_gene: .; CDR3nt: TGTGCCAGCAGTCCAGGAGGGACTAATGAAAAACTGTTTTTT; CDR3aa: CASSPGGTNEKLFF
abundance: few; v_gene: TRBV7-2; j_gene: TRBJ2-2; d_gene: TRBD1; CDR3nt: TGTGCCACCCAGGGGGCGCGGACCGGGGAGCTGTTTTTT; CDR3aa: CATQGARTGELFF
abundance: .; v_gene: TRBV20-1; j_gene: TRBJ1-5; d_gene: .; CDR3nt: TGCAGTGCTAGAGGGGACCGGCTCGGTTATCAGCCCCAGCATTTT; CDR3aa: CSARGDRLGYQPQHF
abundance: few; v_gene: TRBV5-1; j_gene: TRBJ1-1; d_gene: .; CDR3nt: TGCGCCAGCAGCTTGGCGGGCACAGTGAACACTGAAGCTTTCTTT; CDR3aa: CASSLAGTVNTEAFF